This entry concerns a single T cell receptor beta chain. The target antigen is unknown. Amplified TCR beta CDR3 regions derived from RNA transcripts. The TCR CDR3 was amplified in a first-round RT-PCR using the HTBI primer set. Each CDR3 protein gets one entry after TCRdb re-called the multiplex PCR reads with MiXCR. The sample has about 270,000 distinct CDR3 sequences, approximately 20% seen once. V was shortened by 5 bases and J by 0 bases, with 14 bases between the two germline ends. Germline V gene data show CDR1 as MNHNS and CDR2 as SASEGT. The length of the CDR3 is 16 residues. These data originate in a study of T cells in Graves' hyperthyroidism and ophthalmopathy. Study-level results: Peripheral blood also featured most of the thyroid clonotypes expanded above 0.001. Stable hyperthyroidism was separated from ophthalmopathy by a model based on 13 V-J features.

The sequencing sample was made of blood. The sequence was collected from a young man with Graves' ophthalmopathy. This chain links TRBV6-1 with TRBJ1-3; unclear D gene. The CDR3 sequence is CASSRNSGLSGNTIYF. The CDR3 nucleotides are TGTGCCAGCAGTAGAAACTCAGGTCTCTCTGGAAACACCATATATTTT.